This T cell receptor (beta chain) was documented in a study of CD8+CD57+ T cells in acquired aplastic anemia. Study-level background: On average, sorted CD4+ and CD8+ cells gave around 3 ug of DNA.

V was trimmed by 4 bases and J by 1 base, leaving 8 bases between them. From germline, CDR1 is LNHDA and CDR2 SQIVND (reference sequence). The CDR3 extends over 13 amino acids. Whole-study results and caveats: The same twenty-nine CD8+ CDR3 sequences occurred in patients and in controls. Significance was not reached for CD8+ Simpson's diversity between patients and controls.

TCR beta VDJ and CDR3 profiling used genomic DNA as template. Using its own MiXCR run on the reads, TCRdb lists one record per CDR3 protein. Here the sample spans under 350,000 distinct CDR3 sequences, 45% to 70% being singletons. A word on this clonotype: The antigen is not known.

The sequencing sample was made of sorted CD4+, CD8+, or CD8+CD57+ T cells (not recorded which) from PBMCs. This chain uses TRBV19 with TRBJ2-7; D unresolved. The sequence was obtained from a human donor with severe aplastic anemia or a healthy control (not recorded which). CDR3 nucleotides: TGTGCCAGTAGTAACCGCCCGTCCTACGAGCAGTACTTC. Translation gives CASSNRPSYEQYF.